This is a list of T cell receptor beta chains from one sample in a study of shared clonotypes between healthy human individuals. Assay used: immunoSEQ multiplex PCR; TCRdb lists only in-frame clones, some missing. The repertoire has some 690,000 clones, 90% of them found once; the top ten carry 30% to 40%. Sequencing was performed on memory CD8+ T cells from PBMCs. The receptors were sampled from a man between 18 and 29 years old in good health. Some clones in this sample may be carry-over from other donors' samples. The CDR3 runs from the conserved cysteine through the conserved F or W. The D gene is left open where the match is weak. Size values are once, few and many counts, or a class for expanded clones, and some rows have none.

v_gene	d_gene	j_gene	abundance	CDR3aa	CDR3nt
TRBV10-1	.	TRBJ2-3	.	CASRSLRDLSTDTQYF	TGCGCCAGCAGAAGCCTCCGGGACCTGAGCACAGATACGCAGTATTTT
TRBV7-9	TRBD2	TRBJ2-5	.	CASNRLAGGETQYF	TGTGCCAGCAACCGACTAGCGGGGGGGGAGACCCAGTACTTC
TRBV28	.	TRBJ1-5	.	CASSLDGSRPQHF	TGTGCCAGCAGTTTGGACGGCTCAAGGCCCCAGCATTTT
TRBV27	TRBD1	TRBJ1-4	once	CASSLGTGGDEKLFF	TGTGCCAGCAGTTTAGGGACAGGGGGCGATGAAAAACTGTTTTTT
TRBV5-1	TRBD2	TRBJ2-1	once	CASSLGIAGGIYNEVQFF	TGCGCCAGCAGCTTGGGTATAGCGGGAGGGATATACAATGAAGTGCAGTTCTTC
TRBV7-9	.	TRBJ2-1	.	CASSLSLTGDEQFF	TGTGCCAGCAGCTTAAGCTTAACTGGGGATGAGCAGTTCTTC
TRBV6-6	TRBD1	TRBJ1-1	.	CASSYLPGQGHTEAFF	TGTGCCAGCAGTTACTTACCGGGACAGGGGCACACTGAAGCTTTCTTT
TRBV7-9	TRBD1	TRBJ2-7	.	CASSHGTEGEQYF	TGCGCCAGCAGCCACGGGACAGAAGGCGAGCAGTACTTC
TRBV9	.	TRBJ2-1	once	CASSVGGYEQFF	TGTGCCAGCAGCGTAGGGGGCTATGAGCAGTTCTTC
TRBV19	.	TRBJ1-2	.	CASSVTFRVLPTGYTF	TGTGCCAGTAGTGTAACATTCCGGGTTCTACCTACGGGCTACACCTTC
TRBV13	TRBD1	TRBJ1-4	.	CASSSTGVKTNEKLFF	TGTGCCAGCAGTTCGACAGGGGTCAAGACTAATGAAAAACTGTTTTTT
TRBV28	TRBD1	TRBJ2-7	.	CASSLYPDLSDRGPPNEQYF	TGTGCCAGCAGTTTATATCCCGATTTATCCGACAGGGGGCCACCCAACGAGCAGTACTTC
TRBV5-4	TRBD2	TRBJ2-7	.	CASSFALAGAYEQYF	TGTGCCAGCAGCTTCGCCTTAGCGGGGGCCTACGAGCAGTACTTC
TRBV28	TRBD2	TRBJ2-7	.	CASSFPPRGSSYEQYF	TGTGCCAGCAGTTTCCCCCCTCGCGGGAGCTCCTACGAGCAGTACTTC
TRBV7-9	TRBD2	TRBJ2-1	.	CASSLDGTSAGYEQFF	TGTGCCAGCAGCTTAGATGGGACTAGCGCCGGCTATGAGCAGTTCTTC
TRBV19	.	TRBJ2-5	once	CASSFPPGTLGEETQYF	TGTGCCAGTAGTTTTCCTCCCGGGACCCTTGGAGAAGAGACCCAGTACTTC
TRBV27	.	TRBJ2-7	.	CASSLRQTYEQYF	TGTGCCAGCAGTTTAAGGCAGACCTACGAGCAGTACTTC
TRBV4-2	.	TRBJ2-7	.	CASSQVAGEQYF	TGTGCCAGCAGCCAAGTCGCGGGCGAGCAGTACTTC
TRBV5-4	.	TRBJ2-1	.	CASSLEGWTRYNEQFF	TGTGCCAGCAGCTTGGAGGGCTGGACCCGCTACAATGAGCAGTTCTTC
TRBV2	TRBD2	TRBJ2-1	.	CASRSIPGLAGDEQFF	TGTGCCAGCAGATCCATTCCGGGACTAGCGGGAGATGAGCAGTTCTTC
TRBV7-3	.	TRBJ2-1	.	CASSPGGSSYNEQFF	TGTGCCAGCAGCCCCGGTGGGAGCTCCTACAATGAGCAGTTCTTC
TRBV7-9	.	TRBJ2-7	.	CASSRSLESSEQYF	TGTGCCAGCAGCCGAAGTCTCGAGTCGTCCGAGCAGTACTTC
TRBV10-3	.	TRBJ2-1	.	CATLGPEIGRDEQFF	TGTGCCACCTTAGGCCCCGAAATCGGACGCGATGAGCAGTTCTTC
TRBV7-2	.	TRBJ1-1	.	CASSLDWGLYEAFF	TGTGCCAGCAGCTTAGACTGGGGACTGTATGAAGCTTTCTTT
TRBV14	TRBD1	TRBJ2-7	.	CASGQGGNEQYF	TGTGCCAGCGGACAGGGAGGCAACGAGCAGTACTTC
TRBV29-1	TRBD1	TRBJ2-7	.	CSGRDRADEQYF	TGCAGCGGCAGGGACAGGGCCGACGAGCAGTACTTC
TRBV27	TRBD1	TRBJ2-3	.	CASSLTGGKDTQYF	TGTGCCAGCAGCCTCACAGGGGGAAAGGATACGCAGTATTTT
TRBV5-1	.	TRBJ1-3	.	CASSLGEYSGNTIYF	TGCGCCAGCAGCTTGGGGGAGTACTCTGGAAACACCATATATTTT
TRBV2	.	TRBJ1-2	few	CASSEGRNYGYTF	TGTGCCAGCAGTGAAGGGCGGAACTATGGCTACACCTTC
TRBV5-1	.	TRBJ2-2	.	CASSVTTGELFF	TGCGCCAGCAGTGTTACCACCGGGGAGCTGTTTTTT
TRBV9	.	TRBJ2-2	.	CASSVFRTGELFF	TGTGCCAGCAGCGTATTTCGGACCGGGGAGCTGTTTTTT
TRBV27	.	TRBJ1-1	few	CASTKAHEAFF	TGTGCCAGCACCAAGGCCCATGAAGCTTTCTTT
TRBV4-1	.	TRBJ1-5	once	CASSQESSGGVYNQPQHF	TGCGCCAGCAGCCAAGAATCCAGCGGGGGGGTATACAATCAGCCCCAGCATTTT
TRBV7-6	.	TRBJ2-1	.	CASSLVVPGEQFF	TGTGCCAGCAGCTTAGTAGTTCCAGGTGAGCAGTTCTTC
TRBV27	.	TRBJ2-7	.	CASSSKIAAYEQYF	TGTGCCAGCAGTTCTAAGATAGCGGCCTACGAGCAGTACTTC
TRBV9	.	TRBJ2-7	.	CASSVDSSGYEQYF	TGTGCCAGCAGCGTAGACAGCTCTGGATACGAGCAGTACTTC
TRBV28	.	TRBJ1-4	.	CASSLSTHHYEKLFF	TGTGCCAGCAGTTTGTCGACTCACCATTATGAAAAACTGTTTTTT